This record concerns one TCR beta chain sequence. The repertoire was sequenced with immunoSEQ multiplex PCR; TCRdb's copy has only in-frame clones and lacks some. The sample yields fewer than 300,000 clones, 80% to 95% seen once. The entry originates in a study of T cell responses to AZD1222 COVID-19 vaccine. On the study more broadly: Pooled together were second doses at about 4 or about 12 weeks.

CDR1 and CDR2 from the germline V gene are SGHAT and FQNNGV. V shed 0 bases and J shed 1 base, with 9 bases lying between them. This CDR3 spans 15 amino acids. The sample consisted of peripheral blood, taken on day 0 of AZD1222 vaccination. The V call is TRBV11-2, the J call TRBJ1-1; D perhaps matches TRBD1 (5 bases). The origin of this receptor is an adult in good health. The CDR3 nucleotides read TGTGCCAGCAGCTTAGAGCCAGGGACGAACACTGAAGCTTTCTTT. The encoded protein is CASSLEPGTNTEAFF.